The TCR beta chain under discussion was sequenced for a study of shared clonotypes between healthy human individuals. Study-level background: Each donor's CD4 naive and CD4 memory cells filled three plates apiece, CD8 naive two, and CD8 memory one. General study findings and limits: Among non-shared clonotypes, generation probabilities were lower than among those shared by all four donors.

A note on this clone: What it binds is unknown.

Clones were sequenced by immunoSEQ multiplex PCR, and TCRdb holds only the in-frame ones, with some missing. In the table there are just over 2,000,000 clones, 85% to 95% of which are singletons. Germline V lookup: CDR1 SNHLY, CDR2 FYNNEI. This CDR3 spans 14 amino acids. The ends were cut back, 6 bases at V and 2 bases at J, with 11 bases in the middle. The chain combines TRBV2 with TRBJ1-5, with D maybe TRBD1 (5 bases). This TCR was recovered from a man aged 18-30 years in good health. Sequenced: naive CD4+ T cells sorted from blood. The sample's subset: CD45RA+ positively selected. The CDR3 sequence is CASSIEGGNQPQHF. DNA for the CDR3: TGTGCCAGCAGCATAGAAGGGGGCAATCAGCCCCAGCATTTT.